This is a list of T cell receptor beta chains from one sample in a study of blood T cell repertoires in COVID-19. TCRdb keeps only in-frame clones here, not all; method: immunoSEQ multiplex PCR. The sample has some 99,000 clones, 70% to 85% seen once. The sequenced sample was peripheral blood. The receptors stem from a woman older than 75 with active or convalescent COVID-19. Each CDR3 is given with its conserved first and last residue. Fields, in order: D gene, V gene, clone size, J gene, CDR3 protein, CDR3 DNA. The D gene is left open where the match is weak. Rows may omit the clone size; those that give it use once, few, many or a size class.

>TRBD2|TRBV15|-|TRBJ2-7
CATSRDASGDYEQYF
TGTGCCACCAGCAGAGATGCTAGCGGTGACTACGAGCAGTACTTC
>TRBD1|TRBV5-5|-|TRBJ1-4
CASSLPGQVNEKLFF
TGTGCCAGCAGCTTGCCAGGACAGGTTAATGAAAAACTGTTTTTT
>-|TRBV7-8|-|TRBJ1-4
CASSPLREKLFF
TGTGCCAGCAGCCCCCTACGGGAAAAACTGTTTTTT
>TRBD1|TRBV3-1/TRBV3-2|-|TRBJ1-5
CASSQQDRGNQPQHF
TGTGCCAGCAGCCAACAGGACAGGGGCAATCAGCCCCAGCATTTT
>-|TRBV27|-|TRBJ1-3
CASSSLSRNTIYF
TGTGCCAGCAGTTCTCTCTCTCGAAACACCATATATTTT
>-|TRBV7-9|-|TRBJ1-5
CASSRRDSNQPQHF
TGTGCCAGCAGCAGACGGGATAGCAATCAGCCCCAGCATTTT
>TRBD1|TRBV7-2|once|TRBJ1-3
CASSPGQGRNTIYF
TGTGCCAGCAGCCCAGGACAGGGCAGAAACACCATATATTTT
>-|TRBV9|-|TRBJ2-7
CASSVDAGTTYEQYF
TGTGCCAGCAGCGTAGACGCGGGAACTACCTACGAGCAGTACTTC
>-|TRBV15|-|TRBJ2-1
CATSRAGGAYNEQFF
TGTGCCACCAGCAGAGCTGGAGGGGCCTACAATGAGCAGTTCTTC
>TRBD2|TRBV2|-|TRBJ2-7
CASTNGRDEQYF
TGTGCCAGCACGAATGGGAGGGACGAGCAGTACTTC
>TRBD1|TRBV30|-|TRBJ2-7
CAWSHRGHGEQYF
TGTGCCTGGAGTCACAGGGGGCACGGCGAGCAGTACTTC
>TRBD1|TRBV27|-|TRBJ1-6
CASSLEQGSSPLHF
TGTGCCAGCAGTTTAGAACAGGGGAGTTCACCCCTCCACTTT
>-|TRBV5-6|-|TRBJ1-1
CASRMLLNTEAFF
TGTGCCAGCAGGATGCTACTGAACACTGAAGCTTTCTTT
>-|TRBV9|-|TRBJ2-2
CASSLLANTGELFF
TGTGCCAGCAGCTTACTAGCGAACACCGGGGAGCTGTTTTTT
>-|TRBV9|-|TRBJ1-1
CASSVLGRATEAFF
TGTGCCAGCAGCGTACTAGGCAGGGCGACTGAAGCTTTCTTT
>-|TRBV6-5|-|TRBJ2-7
CASSYRDSAAYEQYF
TGTGCCAGCAGTTACCGGGACTCGGCCGCCTACGAGCAGTACTTC
>-|TRBV5-1|-|TRBJ2-3
CASADTFLPDTQYF
TGCGCCAGCGCCGACACGTTCCTGCCAGATACGCAGTATTTT
>-|TRBV6-4|few|TRBJ2-7
CASSEETGKSYEQYF
TGTGCCAGCAGTGAAGAGACAGGAAAATCCTACGAGCAGTACTTC
>TRBD1|TRBV28|-|TRBJ1-1
CASSLLQGALGDTEAFF
TGTGCCAGCAGTTTACTCCAGGGGGCTTTGGGGGACACTGAAGCTTTCTTT
>TRBD1|TRBV5-1|few|TRBJ1-2
CASSAGQPTFSYGYTF
TGCGCCAGCAGCGCGGGACAGCCAACTTTCAGCTATGGCTACACCTTC
>TRBD1|TRBV19|-|TRBJ2-1
CASSRQKTGFNEQFF
TGTGCCAGTAGCCGACAAAAGACAGGGTTTAATGAGCAGTTCTTC
>-|TRBV7-3|many|TRBJ1-1
CASSLVQNTEAFF
TGTGCCAGCAGCTTAGTCCAGAACACTGAAGCTTTCTTT
>TRBD2|TRBV5-5|-|TRBJ2-5
CASSLRTSGYQETQYF
TGTGCCAGCAGCTTAAGGACTAGCGGGTATCAAGAGACCCAGTACTTC
>-|TRBV5-6|-|TRBJ2-5
CASSSPGGAPVPETQYF
TGTGCCAGCAGCTCGCCTGGAGGGGCGCCTGTCCCGGAGACCCAGTACTTC